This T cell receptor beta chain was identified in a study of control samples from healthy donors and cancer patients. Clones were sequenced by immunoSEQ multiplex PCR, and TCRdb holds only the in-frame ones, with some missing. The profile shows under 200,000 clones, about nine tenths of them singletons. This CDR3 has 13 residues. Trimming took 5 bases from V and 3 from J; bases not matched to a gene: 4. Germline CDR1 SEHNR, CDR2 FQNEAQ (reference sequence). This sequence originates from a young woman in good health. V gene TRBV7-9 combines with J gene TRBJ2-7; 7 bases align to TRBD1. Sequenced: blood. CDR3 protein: CASSSRDSYEQYF. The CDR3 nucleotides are TGTGCCAGCAGCAGCCGGGACAGCTACGAGCAGTACTTC. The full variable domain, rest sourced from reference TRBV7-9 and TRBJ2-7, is DTGVSQNPRHKITKRGQNVTFRCDPISEHNRLYWYRQTLGQGPEFLTYFQNEAQLEKSRLLSDRFSAERPKGSFSTLEIQRTEQGDSAMYLCASSSRDSYEQYFGPGTRLTVT.